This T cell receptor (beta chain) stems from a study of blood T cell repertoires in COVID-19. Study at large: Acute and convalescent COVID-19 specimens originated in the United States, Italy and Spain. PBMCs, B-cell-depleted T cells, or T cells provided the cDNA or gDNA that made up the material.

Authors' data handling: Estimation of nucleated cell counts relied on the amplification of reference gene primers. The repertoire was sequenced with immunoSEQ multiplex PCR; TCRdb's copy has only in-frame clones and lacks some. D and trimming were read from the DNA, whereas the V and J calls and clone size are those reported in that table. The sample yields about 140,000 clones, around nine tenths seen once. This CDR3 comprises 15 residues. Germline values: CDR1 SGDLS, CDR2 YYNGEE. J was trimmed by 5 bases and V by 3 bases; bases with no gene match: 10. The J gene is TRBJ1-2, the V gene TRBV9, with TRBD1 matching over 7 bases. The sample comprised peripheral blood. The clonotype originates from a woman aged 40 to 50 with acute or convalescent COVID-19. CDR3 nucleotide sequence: TGTGCCAGCAGCGCAATGGTAGGGGGCGGGTATGGCTACACCTTC. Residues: CASSAMVGGGYGYTF.